These 24 T cell receptor beta chains were sequenced from one sample in a study of blood T cell repertoires in COVID-19. Profiled with immunoSEQ multiplex PCR; TCRdb holds only in-frame clones, not every one. This table has roughly 180,000 clones, 70% to 80% appearing once. Sequenced input: PBMCs or T cells enriched from blood (not recorded which). The receptors here all came from a man aged 55 to 70 who had been exposed to COVID-19.

The chain links TRBV6-4 to TRBJ2-2, with D possibly matching TRBD1 (5 bases). Trimming shortened V by 2 bases and J by 1 base, and 8 bases separated the two germline ends. The CDR3 loop spans 15 amino acids. Per the germline V gene, CDR1 is MRHNA and CDR2 is SNTAGT. CDR3 DNA sequence: TGTGCCAGCAGTGACAGGGGCCTGAACACCGGGGAGCTGTTTTTT. This gives the protein CASSDRGLNTGELFF.

The chain joins TRBV5-1 to TRBJ2-5; a possible D gene is TRBD1 (6 bases). Germline CDR1 reads SGHRS; CDR2 reads YFSETQ. The CDR3 length is 14 residues. The V and J ends lost 1 base and 5 bases respectively, with 12 bases between them. CDR3 nucleotide sequence: TGCGCCAGCAGCTTGTCAGGGGTGGTCGAGACCCAGTACTTC. It translates to CASSLSGVVETQYF.

This sequence joins TRBV9 and TRBJ2-1; a possible D gene is TRBD2 (5 bases). Trimming removed 3 bases from V and 2 bases from J, with 6 bases in between. Per germline, CDR1 SGDLS and CDR2 YYNGEE. This CDR3 has 13 amino acids. The DNA of the CDR3 is TGTGCCAGCAGCGGGAGGCCCTACAATGAGCAGTTCTTC. Translating it yields CASSGRPYNEQFF.

V and J are TRBV6-1 and TRBJ1-4; D is possibly TRBD1 (5 bases). The ends were cut back, 0 bases at V and 8 bases at J, with 13 bases in the middle. The germline V gene has CDR1 MNHNS and CDR2 SASEGT. This CDR3 region has 15 residues. CDR3 region: CASSEAAAGREKLFF. CDR3 nucleotides: TGTGCCAGCAGTGAAGCGGCGGCAGGGAGGGAAAAACTGTTTTTT.

This chain connects TRBV2 to TRBJ1-5; 7 nucleotides match TRBD1. Germline loops: CDR1 SNHLY, CDR2 FYNNEI. The CDR3 covers 14 residues. Trimming took 5 bases from V and 4 from J; bases not matched to a gene: 5. DNA of the CDR3: TGTGCCAGCAGTTGGGGCAGGGGGAATCAGCCCCAGCATTTT. Residues: CASSWGRGNQPQHF.

There are a few counts of this clone. The chain recombines TRBV20-1 with TRBJ2-3, with 9 positions matching TRBD2. The trim removed 3 bases at V and 6 bases at J, leaving 10 bases unmatched. Germline V gene sequence: CDR1 DFQATT, CDR2 SNEGSKA (reference sequence). The CDR3 consists of 15 residues. The CDR3 DNA sequence: TGCAGTGCTAGTTGGCTAGCGGGACCGCGGGATACGCAGTATTTT. Protein product: CSASWLAGPRDTQYF.

The gene calls are TRBV10-3 and TRBJ2-7; D possibly corresponds to TRBD1 (5 bases). V lost 3 bases and J lost 3, with 12 bases in between. The CDR3 totals 14 residues. Per germline, CDR1 ENHRY and CDR2 SYGVKD. CDR3: CAISDGAGYYEQYF. The DNA for the CDR3 is TGTGCCATCAGTGATGGGGCAGGGTACTACGAGCAGTACTTC.

The chain carries TRBV7-3 and TRBJ2-3; 9 bases agree with TRBD2. Germline V gives CDR1 SGHTA, CDR2 FQGTGA. The CDR3 consists of 16 residues. With 5 bases clipped from V and 4 bases from J, the junction kept 10 bases outside the gene matches. The CDR3 loop reads CASSPAGSGSADTQYF. CDR3 DNA: TGTGCCAGCAGCCCCGCGGGTAGCGGGAGTGCAGATACGCAGTATTTT.

The CDR3, as DNA: TGTGCCAGCAGCTTTGGACAGGGAAAGAACGGGCAGTACTTC. It is translated as CASSFGQGKNGQYF. The chain joins TRBV5-6 to TRBJ2-7; 8 nucleotides line up with TRBD1. Germline V lookup: CDR1 SGHDT, CDR2 YYEEEE. The V gene end was trimmed by 2 bases and the J gene end by 9 bases; junction bases not matched to a gene: 10. The CDR3 has 14 residues.

The genes are TRBV4-3 and TRBJ2-6, with 7 bases identical to TRBD1. Trimming removed 4 bases from V and 4 bases from J; junction bases left unmatched: 1. The CDR3 runs to 14 residues. Germline values: CDR1 LGHNA, CDR2 YSLEER. CDR3 nucleotide sequence: TGCGCCAGCAGCCGGGGACAGGGGGCCAACGTCCTGACTTTC. Its protein product is CASSRGQGANVLTF.

The chain recombines TRBV27 with TRBJ2-1; a possible D gene is TRBD2 (5 bases). The CDR3 has 16 residues. Trimming removed 3 bases at V and 7 bases at J, with 19 bases between. Per germline, CDR1 MNHEY and CDR2 SMNVEV (reference sequence). The CDR3 region has the DNA TGTGCCAGCAGTTTTGGAGGACCTGCCCGGTGGAATGAGCAGTTCTTC. Encoded protein: CASSFGGPARWNEQFF.

This clone has just a few counts. CDR3 sequence reads: CASSLDAPTQGGGNTIYF. For the CDR3, the DNA is TGTGCCAGCAGTTTAGACGCCCCTACGCAGGGAGGCGGAAACACCATATATTTT. The chain recombines TRBV27 with TRBJ1-3, with a weak D call TRBD1 (5 bases). This CDR3 has 18 amino acids. Germline lookup yields CDR1 MNHEY and CDR2 SMNVEV (reference sequence). The germline V and J ends were trimmed by 2 bases and 4 bases, with 21 bases remaining between them.

The gene calls are TRBV7-8 and TRBJ2-5; 11 bases line up with TRBD2. The germline V gene encodes CDR1 SGHVS and CDR2 FQNEAQ. There are 15 residues in the CDR3. The V segment lost 4 bases and the J segment 6 bases; nucleotides outside the gene matches: 7. Here the CDR3 reads CASSSTSGVEKTQYF. CDR3 in DNA: TGTGCCAGCAGCTCGACTAGCGGGGTGGAAAAGACCCAGTACTTC.

The rearrangement uses TRBV3-1 (or the pseudogene TRBV3-2) and TRBJ2-5, with 7 bases that match TRBD1. Germline V CDR1 and CDR2: LGHDT, YNNKEL (reference sequence). CDR3 length equals 15 residues. V gave up 3 bases and J gave up 2 bases; unmatched junction bases: 6. Here the CDR3 reads CASSQPSGQQETQYF. CDR3 DNA: TGTGCCAGCAGCCAGCCTTCGGGACAGCAAGAGACCCAGTACTTC.

The V gene is TRBV19, the J gene TRBJ2-3; 10 bases are a match to TRBD2. The trim removed 10 bases at V and 1 base at J, leaving 8 bases unmatched. The germline V gene has CDR1 LNHDA and CDR2 SQIVND (reference sequence). The CDR3 consists of 15 residues. CDR3 in amino acids: CATQGLAEGTDTQYF. CDR3 coding DNA: TGTGCCACCCAAGGACTAGCGGAAGGCACAGATACGCAGTATTTT.

This clone was counted a few times. V gene TRBV9 combines with J gene TRBJ2-1, with 11 bases that match TRBD2. Germline trimming cut 3 bases from V and 9 bases from J; bases unmatched to any gene: 11. The CDR3 loop spans 16 amino acids. The germline V gene encodes CDR1 SGDLS and CDR2 YYNGEE. The CDR3 region is CASSATTSGSGGEQFF. The CDR3 bases are TGTGCCAGCAGCGCGACCACTAGCGGGAGTGGTGGTGAGCAGTTCTTC.

The rearrangement uses TRBV5-8 and TRBJ1-6; D possibly corresponds to TRBD1 (5 bases). Per germline, CDR1 SGHTS and CDR2 YDEGEE. The V gene lost 0 bases and the J gene lost 8 bases, with 12 bases spanning the gap. This CDR3 comprises 15 residues. The CDR3 DNA reads TGTGCCAGCAGCTTGGAGCAGGGACTCGATTCACCCCTCCACTTT. This encodes CASSLEQGLDSPLHF. The full variable domain, its missing parts supplied by reference TRBV5-8 and TRBJ1-6, is EAGVTQSPTHLIKTRGQQATLRCSPISGHTSVYWYQQALGLGLQFLLWYDEGEERNRGNFPPRFSGRQFPNYSSELNVNALELEDSALYLCASSLEQGLDSPLHFGNGTRLTVT.

The rearrangement uses TRBV5-1 and TRBJ2-3; tentative D call: TRBD2 (6 bases). The CDR3 totals 14 residues. Looked up from germline, CDR1 is SGHRS and CDR2 is YFSETQ. V was clipped by 0 bases and J by 2 bases, with 7 bases between them. The CDR3 loop reads CASSLVAATDTQYF. The CDR3 nucleotides are TGCGCCAGCAGCTTGGTAGCGGCCACAGATACGCAGTATTTT.

The J gene is TRBJ2-1, the V gene TRBV4-3; TRBD2 aligns across 10 bases. Germline values: CDR1 LGHNA, CDR2 YSLEER. Trimming at V came to 0 bases and at J to 0 bases, leaving 2 bases not matched to a gene. The CDR3 is 17 residues long. The CDR3 DNA reads as TGCGCCAGCAGCCAAGATCCTAGCGGGAGCTCCTACAATGAGCAGTTCTTC. Translating gives CASSQDPSGSSYNEQFF.

The chain links TRBV28 to TRBJ1-1; 7 bases agree with TRBD1. The V and J ends lost 6 bases and 1 base, in that order; junction bases with no gene match: 5. The CDR3 is 14 amino acids. Per germline, CDR1 MDHEN and CDR2 SYDVKM. The DNA of the CDR3 is TGTGCCAGCAGGCCAGGACAGGAGAACACTGAAGCTTTCTTT. Its protein product is CASRPGQENTEAFF.

The CDR3 loop reads CASSTGARRANVLTF. The CDR3 region has the DNA TGTGCCAGTAGTACAGGGGCGCGTAGGGCCAACGTCCTGACTTTC. V is TRBV19 and J is TRBJ2-6, with TRBD1 as a possible D gene (6 bases). Between the trimmed V and J ends, which lost 4 bases and 5 bases, there was a span of 12 bases. The CDR3 runs to 15 residues. The germline V gene encodes CDR1 LNHDA and CDR2 SQIVND (reference sequence).

The chain joins TRBV29-1 to TRBJ2-1; 10 nucleotides match TRBD2. The CDR3 is 14 amino acids. Germline assignment: CDR1 SQVTM and CDR2 ANQGSEA. V shed 7 bases, J shed 7 bases, and the junction held 10 bases outside the gene matches. In nucleotides, the CDR3 is TGCAGCGGGTGGGGTCTAGCGGGAGAGAATGAGCAGTTCTTC. It specifies CSGWGLAGENEQFF.

The chain uses TRBV18 and TRBJ1-2; 8 nucleotides match TRBD1. The CDR3 contains 13 residues. The germline V gene has CDR1 KGHSH and CDR2 LQKENI. The junction had 2 bases not matched to a gene; V was cut back by 1 base and J by 7 bases. DNA of the CDR3: TGTGCCAGCTCACCACGGACAGGGTTTGGCTACACCTTC. Its translation is CASSPRTGFGYTF. The complete variable domain, with remaining parts taken from reference TRBV18 and TRBJ1-2, reads NAGVMQNPRHLVRRRGQEARLRCSPMKGHSHVYWYRQLPEEGLKFMVYLQKENIIDESGMPKERFSAEFPKEGPSILRIQQVVRGDSAAYFCASSPRTGFGYTFGSGTRLTVV.

This clone has a handful of counts. The chain joins TRBV10-3 to TRBJ1-1, with 12 bases matching TRBD1. Germline lookup yields CDR1 ENHRY and CDR2 SYGVKD. Trimming at V came to 8 bases and at J to 9 bases, leaving 4 bases not matched to a gene. The CDR3 loop spans 12 amino acids. CDR3 amino acids: CAIGTGGWKAFF. The DNA of the CDR3 is TGTGCCATCGGGACAGGGGGCTGGAAAGCTTTCTTT.